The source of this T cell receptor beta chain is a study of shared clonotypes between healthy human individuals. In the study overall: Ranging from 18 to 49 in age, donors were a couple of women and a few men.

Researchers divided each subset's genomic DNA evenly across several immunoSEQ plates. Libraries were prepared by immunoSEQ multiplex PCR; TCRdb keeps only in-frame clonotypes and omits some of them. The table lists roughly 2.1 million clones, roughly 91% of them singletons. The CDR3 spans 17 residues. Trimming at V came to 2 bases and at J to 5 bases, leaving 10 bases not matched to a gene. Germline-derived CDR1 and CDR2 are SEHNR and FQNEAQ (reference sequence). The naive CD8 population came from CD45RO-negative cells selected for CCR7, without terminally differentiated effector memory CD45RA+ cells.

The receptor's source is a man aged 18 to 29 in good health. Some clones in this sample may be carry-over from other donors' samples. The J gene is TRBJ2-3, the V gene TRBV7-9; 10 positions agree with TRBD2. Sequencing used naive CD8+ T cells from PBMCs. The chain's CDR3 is CASSLRKLAGVKDTQYF. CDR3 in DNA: TGTGCCAGCAGCTTAAGGAAGCTAGCGGGAGTAAAAGATACGCAGTATTTT.